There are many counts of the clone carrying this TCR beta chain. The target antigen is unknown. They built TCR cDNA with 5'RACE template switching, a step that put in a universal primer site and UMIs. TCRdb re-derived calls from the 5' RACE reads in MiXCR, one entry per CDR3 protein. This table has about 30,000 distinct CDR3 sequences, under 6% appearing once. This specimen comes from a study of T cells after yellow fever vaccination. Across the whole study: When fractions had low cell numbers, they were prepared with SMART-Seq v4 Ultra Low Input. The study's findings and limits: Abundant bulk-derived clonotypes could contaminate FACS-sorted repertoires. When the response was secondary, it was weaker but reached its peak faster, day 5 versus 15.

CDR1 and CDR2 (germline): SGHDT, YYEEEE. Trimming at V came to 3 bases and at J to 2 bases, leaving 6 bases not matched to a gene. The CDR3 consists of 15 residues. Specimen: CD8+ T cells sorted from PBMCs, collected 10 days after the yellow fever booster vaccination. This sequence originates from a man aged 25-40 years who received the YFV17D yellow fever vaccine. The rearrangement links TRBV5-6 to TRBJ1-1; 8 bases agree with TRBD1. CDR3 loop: CASSSEQGVNTEAFF. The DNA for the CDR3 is TGTGCCAGCAGCTCCGAACAGGGGGTTAACACTGAAGCTTTCTTT.